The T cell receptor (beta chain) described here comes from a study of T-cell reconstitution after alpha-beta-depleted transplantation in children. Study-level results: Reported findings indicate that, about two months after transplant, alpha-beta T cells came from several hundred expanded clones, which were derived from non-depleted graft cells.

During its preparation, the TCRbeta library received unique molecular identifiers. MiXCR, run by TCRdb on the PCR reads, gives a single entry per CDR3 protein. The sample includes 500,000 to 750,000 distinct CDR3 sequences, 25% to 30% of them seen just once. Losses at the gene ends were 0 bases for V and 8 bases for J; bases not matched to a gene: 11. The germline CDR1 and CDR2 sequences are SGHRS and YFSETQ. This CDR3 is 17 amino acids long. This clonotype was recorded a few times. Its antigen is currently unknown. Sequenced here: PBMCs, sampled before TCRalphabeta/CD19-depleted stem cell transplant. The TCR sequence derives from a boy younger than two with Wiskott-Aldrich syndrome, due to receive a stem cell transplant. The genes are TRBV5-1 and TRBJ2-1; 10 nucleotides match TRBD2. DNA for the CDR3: TGCGCCAGCAGCTTGGGGGCGCGGGCTAGCGGGAGCGATGAGCAGTTCTTC. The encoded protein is CASSLGARASGSDEQFF.